In this sample, the clone carrying this T cell receptor (beta chain) turned up once. What it binds is not known. Data came from immunoSEQ multiplex PCR; TCRdb stores just in-frame clones and leaves some out. The sample carries about 2.3 million clones, around 93% recorded once. The data belong to a study of shared clonotypes between healthy human individuals. Germline-derived CDR1 and CDR2 are SGHAT and FQNNGV. The CDR3 contains 17 residues. The V segment lost 5 bases and the J segment 1 base; nucleotides outside the gene matches: 8. Study-wide points: Memory subsets generally showed lower estimated richness than naive subsets. Tissues were not sampled, only blood, and their repertoires likely differ. Shared clonotypes across all four donors exceeded non-shared ones in generation probability. The low donor count limited represented genetic and exposure-history diversity.

The chain combines TRBV11-2 with TRBJ2-3; TRBD2 agrees at 11 bases. Material for sequencing was naive CD4+ T cells from PBMCs. Indicated subset: CD45RA+ positively selected. The receptor's source is a man younger than 35 in good health. Some clones in this sample may be carry-over from other donors' samples. CDR3: CASSVAGGLVGTDTQYF. The CDR3, as DNA: TGTGCCAGCAGCGTAGCGGGAGGGTTAGTCGGCACAGATACGCAGTATTTT. The entire variable domain, with the rest obtained from reference TRBV11-2 and TRBJ2-3, is as follows: EAGVAQSPRYKIIEKRQSVAFWCNPISGHATLYWYQQILGQGPKLLIQFQNNGVVDDSQLPKDRFSAERLKGVDSTLKIQPAKLEDSAVYLCASSVAGGLVGTDTQYFGPGTRLTVL.